A selection of T cell receptor beta chains follows, all from one sample in a study of cytomegalovirus exposure and HLA in healthy donors. Generated by immunoSEQ multiplex PCR, the TCRdb table keeps only in-frame clones and is missing some. The data contain fewer than 200,000 clones, 80% to 90% of them singletons. The sequenced sample was PBMCs. The receptors originated from a woman aged 25 to 39 in good health and CMV-seronegative. Each CDR3 is given with its conserved first and last residue. D genes are given only for firm matches. Clone size is given for some rows only: seen once, a few or many times, or a class if the clone is expanded.

CDR3 DNA,CDR3 protein,J gene,V gene,CDR3 length,clone size,D gene
TGTGCCAGCAGCCAACTAGCGGGGGGGCCGTGGTACGAGCAGTACTTC,CASSQLAGGPWYEQYF,TRBJ2-7,TRBV14,16,.,TRBD2
TGTGCCAGTAGTGGACACAGGGTTGGATCCTACGAGCAGTACTTC,CASSGHRVGSYEQYF,TRBJ2-7,TRBV19,15,.,.
TGCGCCAGCAGCCAAGATGACACTGGAAACACCATATATTTT,CASSQDDTGNTIYF,TRBJ1-3,TRBV4-3,14,.,.
TGTGCCACCAGCCGTCGAAATATACCGGAGGCCCTATTTAACACCGGGGAGCTGTTTTTT,CATSRRNIPEALFNTGELFF,TRBJ2-2,TRBV15,20,once,.
TGTGCCAGCAGTCCGACGACAGGGGGGTCCAATCAGCCCCAGCATTTT,CASSPTTGGSNQPQHF,TRBJ1-5,TRBV28,16,.,TRBD1
TGTGCCAGCAGCTTAGCTGGTCTAGCGGGCTTCAATGAGCAGTTCTTC,CASSLAGLAGFNEQFF,TRBJ2-1,TRBV11-3,16,once,TRBD2
TGTGCCAGCAGTTTTCCAGGACTAGCGGGAGGGGGCGGGGAGCTGTTTTTT,CASSFPGLAGGGGELFF,TRBJ2-2,TRBV27,17,.,TRBD2
TGTGCCAGTAGACAGGGATATACTGAAGCTTTCTTT,CASRQGYTEAFF,TRBJ1-1,TRBV19,12,.,.
TGTGCCAGCAGTGACCCGCCCTCCCGGTCCCTGGGCCCCTACGAGCAGTACTTC,CASSDPPSRSLGPYEQYF,TRBJ2-7,TRBV6-4,18,.,.
TGCGCCAGCAGCCCGGGACTAGCGAAATCCTACAATGAGCAGTTCTTC,CASSPGLAKSYNEQFF,TRBJ2-1,TRBV5-1,16,.,TRBD2
TGTGCCAGCAGGGGAGCGGGAGGGCCTTGGAATGAGCAGTTCTTC,CASRGAGGPWNEQFF,TRBJ2-1,TRBV28,15,.,TRBD2
TGCGCCAGCAGCGGAGGACAGGGCGCCTACGAGCAGTACTTC,CASSGGQGAYEQYF,TRBJ2-7,TRBV4-3,14,.,TRBD1
TGTGCCATCAGTACGGCAGGGCCCTCTAATCAGCCCCAGCATTTT,CAISTAGPSNQPQHF,TRBJ1-5,TRBV10-3,15,.,.
TGTGCCAGCACCGCAAGTCCTAGCACAGATACGCAGTATTTT,CASTASPSTDTQYF,TRBJ2-3,TRBV27,14,.,.
TGTGCCAGCAGCTTGGACAGCTCTGCAACTAATGAAAAACTGTTTTTT,CASSLDSSATNEKLFF,TRBJ1-4,TRBV5-6,16,.,.
TGTGCCAGCAGCGTCACCTCGAGGCCCGGGGACACTGAAGCTTTCTTT,CASSVTSRPGDTEAFF,TRBJ1-1,TRBV9,16,.,.
TGCGCCAGCAGCCAAGAGTCCAGCAGGGAACAGACCCAGTACTTC,CASSQESSREQTQYF,TRBJ2-5,TRBV4-1,15,once,.
TGTGCCAGCAGCTTAGTCGGAAACTATGGCTACACCTTC,CASSLVGNYGYTF,TRBJ1-2,TRBV7-9,13,.,.
TGTGCCAGCAGCTTTGGGACAGACGGACAGCCCCAGCATTTT,CASSFGTDGQPQHF,TRBJ1-5,TRBV7-9,14,.,TRBD1
TGTGCCAGCAGAGAAGACAGGGGTGGTCGCGAGCAGTACTTC,CASREDRGGREQYF,TRBJ2-7,TRBV6-1,14,.,TRBD1
TGTGCCAGCAGCAAAGAGGGGCGGGAGGGCCCGGGTGAGCAGTTCTTC,CASSKEGREGPGEQFF,TRBJ2-1,TRBV4-2,16,once,TRBD2
TGTGCCAGCAGCCATGGTGAACAGGGCTTGGGGAACACTGAAGCTTTCTTT,CASSHGEQGLGNTEAFF,TRBJ1-1,TRBV4-2,17,.,.
TGTGCCAGCAGTGTGGCAGGGGACCCCAATCAGCCCCAGCATTTT,CASSVAGDPNQPQHF,TRBJ1-5,TRBV6-1,15,.,.
TGCGCCAGCAGCTTGGTGGACAGGAATAAAAACTATGGCTACACCTTC,CASSLVDRNKNYGYTF,TRBJ1-2,TRBV5-1,16,.,TRBD1
TGTGCCAGTAGAGAAGACAGGTTGAACACTGAAGCTTTCTTT,CASREDRLNTEAFF,TRBJ1-1,TRBV19,14,once,.
TGTGCCAGCAGTCCCTCTGCGGGCCCTAGCTCCTACGAGCAGTACTTC,CASSPSAGPSSYEQYF,TRBJ2-7,TRBV27,16,once,.
TGTGCCAGCAGTTTATATGGGGACAGGGGGACTCAGCCCCAGCATTTT,CASSLYGDRGTQPQHF,TRBJ1-5,TRBV27,16,.,TRBD1